This is a list of T cell receptor beta chains from one sample in a study of T cells after yellow fever vaccination. TCRdb redid the calling of the 5' RACE reads with MiXCR, one entry per CDR3 protein. The sample contains fewer than 400,000 distinct CDR3 sequences, 6.2% of which appear only once. The sample was PBMCs, taken 5 days after the yellow fever booster vaccination. These TCRs come from a man aged 25-45 years who received the YFV17D yellow fever vaccine. CDR3s include the opening cysteine and the closing phenylalanine or tryptophan. Each record gives: D gene, clone size, V gene, J gene, CDR3 DNA, CDR3 protein. D genes are given only for firm matches. Clone size appears in some rows only: once, few, many, or a class for an expanded clone.

D gene: TRBD2
clone size: -
V gene: TRBV20-1
J gene: TRBJ2-7
CDR3 DNA: TGCAGTGCTAGAGATCTAGCGGGACTTAGCCTCTACGAGCCGTACTTC
CDR3 protein: CSARDLAGLSLYEPYF

D gene: -
clone size: -
V gene: TRBV10-2
J gene: TRBJ2-7
CDR3 DNA: TGCGCCAGCAGTGAGCAGGGTAGGAAAACCCACTTC
CDR3 protein: CASSEQGRKTHF

D gene: TRBD2
clone size: -
V gene: TRBV7-9
J gene: TRBJ2-7
CDR3 DNA: TGTGCCAGCAGCTTCTTTGTCGGACTAGCGGGAAACGAGCAGTACTTC
CDR3 protein: CASSFFVGLAGNEQYF

D gene: TRBD2
clone size: many
V gene: TRBV29-1
J gene: TRBJ2-1
CDR3 DNA: TGCAGCGTTGCTAGCGGGAGCTCCTACAATGAGCAGTTCTTC
CDR3 protein: CSVASGSSYNEQFF

D gene: TRBD2
clone size: many
V gene: TRBV7-2
J gene: TRBJ2-5
CDR3 DNA: TGTGCCAGCAGCTTAGCGTACAAATCTGGAGCGGGAGTGGAGACCCAGTACTTC
CDR3 protein: CASSLAYKSGAGVETQYF

D gene: TRBD2
clone size: -
V gene: TRBV5-4
J gene: TRBJ2-4
CDR3 DNA: TGTGCCAGCAGCTTGGAGCCTAGCGGGTCAAACATTCAGTACTTC
CDR3 protein: CASSLEPSGSNIQYF

D gene: -
clone size: few
V gene: TRBV5-1
J gene: TRBJ2-5
CDR3 DNA: TGCGCCAGCAGCTTTCAAGGGGGGCGTGCAAGGGAGACCCAGTACTTC
CDR3 protein: CASSFQGGRARETQYF

D gene: -
clone size: few
V gene: TRBV7-2
J gene: TRBJ1-2
CDR3 DNA: TGTGCCAGCAGCCGAGGACACATCACTAACTATGGCTACACCTTC
CDR3 protein: CASSRGHITNYGYTF

D gene: TRBD2
clone size: few
V gene: TRBV12-3/TRBV12-4
J gene: TRBJ2-3
CDR3 DNA: TGTGCCAGCAGTTCGGATGAAGCCGGGCGGGAGGGACCGGCAGATACGCAGTATTTT
CDR3 protein: CASSSDEAGREGPADTQYF

D gene: -
clone size: -
V gene: TRBV7-2
J gene: TRBJ2-1
CDR3 DNA: TGTGCCAGTCGTCCAGCCAACAATGAGCAGTTCTTC
CDR3 protein: CASRPANNEQFF

D gene: -
clone size: few
V gene: TRBV30
J gene: TRBJ1-2
CDR3 DNA: TGTGCCTGGAGTTTCGGACAGACAAACTATGGCTACACCTTC
CDR3 protein: CAWSFGQTNYGYTF

D gene: -
clone size: few
V gene: TRBV20-1
J gene: TRBJ2-6
CDR3 DNA: TGCAGTGGAACTGGCGGCTGGGGGGCCAACGTCCTGACTTTC
CDR3 protein: CSGTGGWGANVLTF

D gene: TRBD2
clone size: few
V gene: TRBV5-1
J gene: TRBJ2-3
CDR3 DNA: TGCGCCAGCAGCCAGGGACTAGCGGTTTACACAGATACGCAGTATTTT
CDR3 protein: CASSQGLAVYTDTQYF

D gene: TRBD2
clone size: many
V gene: TRBV20-1
J gene: TRBJ2-7
CDR3 DNA: TGCAGTGCTAGGGTGGCGGGAGGGCCCTACGAGCAGTACTTC
CDR3 protein: CSARVAGGPYEQYF

D gene: -
clone size: few
V gene: TRBV24-1
J gene: TRBJ2-1
CDR3 DNA: TGTGCCACCAGTGATCTTGAGGCGGCAAGCTACAATGAGCAGTTCTTC
CDR3 protein: CATSDLEAASYNEQFF

D gene: -
clone size: few
V gene: TRBV19
J gene: TRBJ2-3
CDR3 DNA: TGTGCCAGTAGCGACAGGTGGGAAGATACGCAGTATTTT
CDR3 protein: CASSDRWEDTQYF

D gene: -
clone size: many
V gene: TRBV7-9
J gene: TRBJ1-2
CDR3 DNA: TGTGCCAGCAGCTTACGGGTGGACTATGGCTACACCTTC
CDR3 protein: CASSLRVDYGYTF

D gene: -
clone size: -
V gene: TRBV15
J gene: TRBJ1-4
CDR3 DNA: TGTGCCACCAGCAGGTCTCAGGGATTCAGAGAAAAACTGTTTTTT
CDR3 protein: CATSRSQGFREKLFF

D gene: -
clone size: many
V gene: TRBV20-1
J gene: TRBJ2-1
CDR3 DNA: TGCAGTGCTGGAGGGGGAGGAGTTTCCTACAATGAGCAGTTCTTC
CDR3 protein: CSAGGGGVSYNEQFF

D gene: TRBD2
clone size: few
V gene: TRBV20-1
J gene: TRBJ2-1
CDR3 DNA: TGCAGTGCCCCCGGACTAGCGGTTAACAATGAGCAGTTCTTC
CDR3 protein: CSAPGLAVNNEQFF

D gene: TRBD2
clone size: many
V gene: TRBV4-2
J gene: TRBJ2-7
CDR3 DNA: TGTGCCAGCAGCCAAGAAATAACTAGCGGAACCTACGAGCAGTACTTC
CDR3 protein: CASSQEITSGTYEQYF

D gene: TRBD1
clone size: many
V gene: TRBV6-1
J gene: TRBJ2-1
CDR3 DNA: TGTGCCAGCAGGTCAGGGCAGGGGGCGTACAATGAGCAGTTCTTC
CDR3 protein: CASRSGQGAYNEQFF

D gene: -
clone size: many
V gene: TRBV7-8
J gene: TRBJ2-7
CDR3 DNA: TGTGCCAGCAGCTTAGGAGGGTTCGGAAGCCCAGGGGAGCAGTACTTC
CDR3 protein: CASSLGGFGSPGEQYF

D gene: -
clone size: few
V gene: TRBV10-2
J gene: TRBJ2-5
CDR3 DNA: TGCGCCAGCAGTGAGTTCGGGCTAGAAAGAGAGACCCAGTACTTC
CDR3 protein: CASSEFGLERETQYF

D gene: TRBD2
clone size: -
V gene: TRBV5-1
J gene: TRBJ2-7
CDR3 DNA: TGCGCCAGCAGCGGGGGGGGGACCTACGAGCAGTACTTC
CDR3 protein: CASSGGGTYEQYF

D gene: TRBD2
clone size: -
V gene: TRBV27
J gene: TRBJ2-2
CDR3 DNA: TGTGCCAGCCGATCTCCCCGCGGGAGAAGGGGCACCGGGGAGCTGTTTTTT
CDR3 protein: CASRSPRGRRGTGELFF

D gene: TRBD2
clone size: -
V gene: TRBV7-9
J gene: TRBJ2-3
CDR3 DNA: TGTGCCAGCAGCTTGGGACTAGCGGCATCTAGCACAGATACGCAGTATTTT
CDR3 protein: CASSLGLAASSTDTQYF

D gene: -
clone size: many
V gene: TRBV21-1
J gene: TRBJ2-7
CDR3 DNA: TGTGCCAGCAGCAAAAGGCTAGCGGGACGCTACGAGCAGTACTTC
CDR3 protein: CASSKRLAGRYEQYF

D gene: -
clone size: -
V gene: TRBV5-6
J gene: TRBJ2-3
CDR3 DNA: TGTGCCAGCAGCCCCCTCAGCGCCGCTGCGGGGTACACAGATACGCAGTATTTT
CDR3 protein: CASSPLSAAAGYTDTQYF

D gene: TRBD1
clone size: many
V gene: TRBV5-5
J gene: TRBJ2-3
CDR3 DNA: TGTGCCAGCAGCATAAGGACAGGCGGTCATATCGATACGCAGTATTTT
CDR3 protein: CASSIRTGGHIDTQYF

D gene: -
clone size: -
V gene: TRBV5-1
J gene: TRBJ2-7
CDR3 DNA: TGCGCCAGCAGCTTGGAACTCGGAGGAGGCTACGAGCAGTACTTC
CDR3 protein: CASSLELGGGYEQYF

D gene: -
clone size: few
V gene: TRBV28
J gene: TRBJ2-7
CDR3 DNA: TGTGCCAGCAGTGTACTCCACAAGGTCTACGAGCAGTACTTC
CDR3 protein: CASSVLHKVYEQYF

D gene: -
clone size: few
V gene: TRBV18
J gene: TRBJ2-5
CDR3 DNA: TGTGCCAGCTCAGAGTTGGAGACCCAGTACTTC
CDR3 protein: CASSELETQYF

D gene: TRBD2
clone size: many
V gene: TRBV29-1
J gene: TRBJ2-3
CDR3 DNA: TGCAGCGTTGATCCCCCAGCGGGAGGATTAAACACAGATACGCAGTATTTT
CDR3 protein: CSVDPPAGGLNTDTQYF

D gene: -
clone size: few
V gene: TRBV20-1
J gene: TRBJ2-3
CDR3 DNA: TGCAGTGCGGACGGTGGGACAGATACGCAGTATTTT
CDR3 protein: CSADGGTDTQYF

D gene: -
clone size: -
V gene: TRBV20-1
J gene: TRBJ2-2
CDR3 DNA: TGCAGTGCTAGAGAGCAGGCGATCGGGGAGCTGTTTTTT
CDR3 protein: CSAREQAIGELFF

D gene: -
clone size: many
V gene: TRBV7-3
J gene: TRBJ1-6
CDR3 DNA: TGTGCCAGCAGCACTCAGGGAGGAACACCCCTCCACTTT
CDR3 protein: CASSTQGGTPLHF

D gene: -
clone size: few
V gene: TRBV5-4
J gene: TRBJ2-7
CDR3 DNA: TGTGCCAGCGCGCGGGGACAAACGCTCTCCTACGAGCAGTACTTC
CDR3 protein: CASARGQTLSYEQYF

D gene: -
clone size: few
V gene: TRBV20-1
J gene: TRBJ2-7
CDR3 DNA: TGCAGTGTTCTCAGGAAGTACGAGCAGTACTTC
CDR3 protein: CSVLRKYEQYF

D gene: -
clone size: -
V gene: TRBV2
J gene: TRBJ2-2
CDR3 DNA: TGTGCCAGCAAGACCCAGGATACGAACACCGGGGAGCTGTTTTTT
CDR3 protein: CASKTQDTNTGELFF

D gene: TRBD1
clone size: few
V gene: TRBV11-2
J gene: TRBJ2-7
CDR3 DNA: TGTGCCACCCTAAACCGGGACAGGGGCTACGAGCAGTACTTC
CDR3 protein: CATLNRDRGYEQYF

D gene: -
clone size: many
V gene: TRBV7-2
J gene: TRBJ1-5
CDR3 DNA: TGTGCCAGCAGCGACTACAGCAGTAGCAATCAGCCCCAGCATTTT
CDR3 protein: CASSDYSSSNQPQHF

D gene: -
clone size: -
V gene: TRBV16
J gene: TRBJ1-6
CDR3 DNA: TGTGCCAGCAGCCAATCGGCATTTCGGCGGAATAATTCACCCCTCCACTTT
CDR3 protein: CASSQSAFRRNNSPLHF

D gene: -
clone size: many
V gene: TRBV7-2
J gene: TRBJ2-5
CDR3 DNA: TGTGCCAGCAGCTTAATTCCATGGACAGCCGCTCTGATCAGCTTC
CDR3 protein: CASSLIPWTAALISF

D gene: TRBD1
clone size: -
V gene: TRBV20-1
J gene: TRBJ2-1
CDR3 DNA: TGCAGTGCTAGACCCGGGACAGCCGAGCAGTTCTTC
CDR3 protein: CSARPGTAEQFF

D gene: TRBD2
clone size: few
V gene: TRBV12-3/TRBV12-4
J gene: TRBJ2-1
CDR3 DNA: TGTGCCAGCAGTTCCCGGACTAGCGGGGCCGTGAATGAGCAGTTCTTC
CDR3 protein: CASSSRTSGAVNEQFF